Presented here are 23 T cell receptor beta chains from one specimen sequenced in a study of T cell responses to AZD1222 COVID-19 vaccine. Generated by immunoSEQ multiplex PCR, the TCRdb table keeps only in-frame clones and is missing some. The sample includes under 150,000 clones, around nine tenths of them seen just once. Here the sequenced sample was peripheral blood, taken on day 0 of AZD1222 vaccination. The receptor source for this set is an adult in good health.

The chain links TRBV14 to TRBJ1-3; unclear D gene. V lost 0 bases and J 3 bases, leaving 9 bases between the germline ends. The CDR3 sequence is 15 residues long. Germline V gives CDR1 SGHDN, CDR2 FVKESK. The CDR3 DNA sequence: TGTGCCAGCAGCCAAGATCTCCCTGGTGGAAACACCATATATTTT. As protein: CASSQDLPGGNTIYF.

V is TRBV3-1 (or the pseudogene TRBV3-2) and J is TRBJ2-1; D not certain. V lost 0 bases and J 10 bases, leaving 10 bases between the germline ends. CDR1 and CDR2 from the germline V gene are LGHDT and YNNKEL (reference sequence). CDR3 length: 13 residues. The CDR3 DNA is TGTGCCAGCAGCCAAGATCGAGGAGTAGAGCAGTTCTTC. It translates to CASSQDRGVEQFF.

The CDR3 sequence: CASSQGPGTLSYEQYF. CDR3 in DNA: TGTGCCAGCAGCCAAGGTCCGGGGACTCTTTCCTACGAGCAGTACTTC. V and J are TRBV3-1 (or the pseudogene TRBV3-2) and TRBJ2-7; D is perhaps TRBD2 (6 bases). The CDR3 is 16 residues long. CDR1 and CDR2 from the germline V gene are LGHDT and YNNKEL (reference sequence). Between the trimmed V and J ends, which lost 1 base and 1 base, there was a span of 14 bases.

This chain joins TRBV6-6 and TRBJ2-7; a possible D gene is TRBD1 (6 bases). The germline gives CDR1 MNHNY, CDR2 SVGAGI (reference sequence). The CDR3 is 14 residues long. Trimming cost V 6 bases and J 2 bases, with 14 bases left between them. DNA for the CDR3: TGTGCCAGCAGACCCCGACAGGTCCCCTACGAGCAGTACTTC. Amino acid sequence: CASRPRQVPYEQYF.

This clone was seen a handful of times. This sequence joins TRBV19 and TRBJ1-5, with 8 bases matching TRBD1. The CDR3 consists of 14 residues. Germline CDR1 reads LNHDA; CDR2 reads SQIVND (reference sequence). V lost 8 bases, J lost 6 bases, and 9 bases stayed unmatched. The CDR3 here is CASRNGQGSQPQHF. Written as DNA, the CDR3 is TGTGCCAGTCGGAACGGACAGGGAAGTCAGCCCCAGCATTTT.

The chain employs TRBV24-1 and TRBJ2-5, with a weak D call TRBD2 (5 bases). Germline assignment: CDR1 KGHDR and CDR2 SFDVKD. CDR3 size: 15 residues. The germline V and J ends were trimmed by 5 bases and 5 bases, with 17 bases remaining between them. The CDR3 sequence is CATSVPGPRGETQYF. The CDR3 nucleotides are TGTGCCACCAGTGTTCCGGGTCCCAGAGGGGAGACCCAGTACTTC.

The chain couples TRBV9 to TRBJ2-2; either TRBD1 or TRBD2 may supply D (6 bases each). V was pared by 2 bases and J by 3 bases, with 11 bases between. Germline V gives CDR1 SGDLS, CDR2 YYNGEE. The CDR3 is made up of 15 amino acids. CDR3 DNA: TGTGCCAGCAGCGTGGGGGGCGGCTACACCGGGGAGCTGTTTTTT. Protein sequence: CASSVGGGYTGELFF.

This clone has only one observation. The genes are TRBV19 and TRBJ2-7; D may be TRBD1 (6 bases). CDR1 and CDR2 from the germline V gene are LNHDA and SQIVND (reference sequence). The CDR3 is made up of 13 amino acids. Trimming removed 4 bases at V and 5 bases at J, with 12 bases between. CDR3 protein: CASSTTGRDEQYF. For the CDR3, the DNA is TGTGCCAGTAGTACCACAGGGCGGGACGAGCAGTACTTC.

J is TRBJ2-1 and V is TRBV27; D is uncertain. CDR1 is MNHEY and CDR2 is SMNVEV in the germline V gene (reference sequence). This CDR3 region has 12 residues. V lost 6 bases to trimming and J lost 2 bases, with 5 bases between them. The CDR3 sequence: CASRQTYNEQFF. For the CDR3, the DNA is TGTGCCAGCAGGCAAACCTACAATGAGCAGTTCTTC.

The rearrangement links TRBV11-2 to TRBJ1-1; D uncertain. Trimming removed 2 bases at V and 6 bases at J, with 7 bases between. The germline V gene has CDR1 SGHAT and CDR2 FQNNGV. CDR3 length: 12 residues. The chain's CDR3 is CASSLNGAEAFF. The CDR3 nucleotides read TGTGCCAGCAGCTTAAATGGGGCTGAAGCTTTCTTT.

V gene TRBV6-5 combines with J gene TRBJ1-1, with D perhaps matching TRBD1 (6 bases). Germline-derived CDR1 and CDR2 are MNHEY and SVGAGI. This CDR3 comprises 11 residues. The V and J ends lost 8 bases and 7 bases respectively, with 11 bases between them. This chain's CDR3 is CASEKTGEAFF. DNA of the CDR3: TGTGCCAGCGAAAAGACAGGTGAAGCTTTCTTT.

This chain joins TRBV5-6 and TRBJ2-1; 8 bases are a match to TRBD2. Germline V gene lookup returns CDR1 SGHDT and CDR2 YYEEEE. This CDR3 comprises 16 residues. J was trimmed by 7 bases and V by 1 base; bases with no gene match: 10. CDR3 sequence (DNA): TGTGCCAGCAGCTTGCTTTTGAGCGGGAGACAGAATGAGCAGTTCTTC. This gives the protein CASSLLLSGRQNEQFF. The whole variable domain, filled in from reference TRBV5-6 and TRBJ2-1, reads DAGVTQSPTHLIKTRGQQVTLRCSPKSGHDTVSWYQQALGQGPQFIFQYYEEEERQRGNFPDRFSGHQFPNYSSELNVNALLLGDSALYLCASSLLLSGRQNEQFFGPGTRLTVL.

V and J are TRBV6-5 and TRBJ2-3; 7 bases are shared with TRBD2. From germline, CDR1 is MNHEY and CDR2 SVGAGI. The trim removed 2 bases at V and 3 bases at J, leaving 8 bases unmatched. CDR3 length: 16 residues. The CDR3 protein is CASSYGPGGGTDTQYF. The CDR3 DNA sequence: TGTGCCAGCAGTTACGGTCCGGGAGGTGGGACAGATACGCAGTATTTT.

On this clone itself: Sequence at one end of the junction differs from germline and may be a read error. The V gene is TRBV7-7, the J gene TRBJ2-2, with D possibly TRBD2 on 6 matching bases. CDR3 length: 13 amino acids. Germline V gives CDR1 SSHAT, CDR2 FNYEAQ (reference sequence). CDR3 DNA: TGTGCTAGCAGCGGGCGGGGCACCGGGGAGCTGTTTTTT. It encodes CASSGRGTGELFF.

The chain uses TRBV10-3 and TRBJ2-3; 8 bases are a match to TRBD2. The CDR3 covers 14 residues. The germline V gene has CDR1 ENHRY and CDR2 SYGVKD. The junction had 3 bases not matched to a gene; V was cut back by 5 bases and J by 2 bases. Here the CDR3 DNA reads TGTGCCATCAGTACTAGCGGCCCCACAGATACGCAGTATTTT. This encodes CAISTSGPTDTQYF.

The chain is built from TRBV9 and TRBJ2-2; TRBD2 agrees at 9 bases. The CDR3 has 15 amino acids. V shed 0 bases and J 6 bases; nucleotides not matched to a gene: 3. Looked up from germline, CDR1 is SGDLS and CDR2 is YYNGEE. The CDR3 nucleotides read TGTGCCAGCAGCGTAGGCGGGAGGGGAGCCGGGGAGCTGTTTTTT. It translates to CASSVGGRGAGELFF.

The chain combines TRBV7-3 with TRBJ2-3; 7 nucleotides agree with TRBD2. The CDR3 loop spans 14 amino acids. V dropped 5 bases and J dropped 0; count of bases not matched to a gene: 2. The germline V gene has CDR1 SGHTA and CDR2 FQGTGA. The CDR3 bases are TGTGCCAGCAGCCTGCGGGGGAGCACAGATACGCAGTATTTT. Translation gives CASSLRGSTDTQYF.

CDR3 DNA sequence: TGTGCCAGCAGCTCGGACCAGCGCTCTGAAGCTTTCTTT. Residues: CASSSDQRSEAFF. The chain is built from TRBV7-9 and TRBJ1-1; D remains unclear. Germline CDR1 reads SEHNR; CDR2 reads FQNEAQ (reference sequence). The CDR3 length is 13 residues. V lost 4 bases and J lost 6, with 12 bases in between.

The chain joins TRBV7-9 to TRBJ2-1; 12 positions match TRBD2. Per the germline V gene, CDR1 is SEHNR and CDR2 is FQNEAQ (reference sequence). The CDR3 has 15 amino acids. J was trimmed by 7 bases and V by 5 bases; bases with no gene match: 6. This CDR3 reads CASSMMTSGRNEQFF. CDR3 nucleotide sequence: TGTGCCAGCAGCATGATGACTAGCGGGAGAAATGAGCAGTTCTTC.

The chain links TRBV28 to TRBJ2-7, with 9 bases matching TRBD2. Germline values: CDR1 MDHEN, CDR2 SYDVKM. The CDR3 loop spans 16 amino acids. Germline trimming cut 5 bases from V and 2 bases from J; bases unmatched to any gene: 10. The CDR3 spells CASSAPPAGGAYEQYF. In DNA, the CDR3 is TGTGCCAGCAGTGCCCCCCCGGCGGGGGGGGCCTACGAGCAGTACTTC. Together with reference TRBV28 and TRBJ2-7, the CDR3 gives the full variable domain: DVKVTQSSRYLVKRTGEKVFLECVQDMDHENMFWYRQDPGLGLRLIYFSYDVKMKEKGDIPEGYSVSREKKERFSLILESASTNQTSMYLCASSAPPAGGAYEQYFGPGTRLTVT.

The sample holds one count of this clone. CDR3 sequence: CASSLAGALNSPLHF. The CDR3 DNA reads as TGTGCCAGCAGCTTGGCTGGGGCCCTTAATTCACCCCTCCACTTT. The J gene is TRBJ1-6, the V gene TRBV5-8; TRBD1 is a possible D gene (5 bases). CDR3 length: 15 residues. V was pared by 0 bases and J by 6 bases, with 10 bases between. Germline V gene data show CDR1 as SGHTS and CDR2 as YDEGEE.

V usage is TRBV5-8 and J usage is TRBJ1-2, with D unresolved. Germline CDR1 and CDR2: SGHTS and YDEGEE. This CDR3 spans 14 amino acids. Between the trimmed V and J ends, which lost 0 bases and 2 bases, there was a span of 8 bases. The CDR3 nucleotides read TGTGCCAGCAGCTTGGTACTGACAAACTATGGCTACACCTTC. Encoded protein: CASSLVLTNYGYTF.

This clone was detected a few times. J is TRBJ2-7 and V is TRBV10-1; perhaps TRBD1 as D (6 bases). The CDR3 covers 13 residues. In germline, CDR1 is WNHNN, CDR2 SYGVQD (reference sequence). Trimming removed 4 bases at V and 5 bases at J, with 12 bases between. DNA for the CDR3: TGCGCCAGCAGTGGCATCAGGGGCCACGAGCAGTACTTC. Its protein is CASSGIRGHEQYF.